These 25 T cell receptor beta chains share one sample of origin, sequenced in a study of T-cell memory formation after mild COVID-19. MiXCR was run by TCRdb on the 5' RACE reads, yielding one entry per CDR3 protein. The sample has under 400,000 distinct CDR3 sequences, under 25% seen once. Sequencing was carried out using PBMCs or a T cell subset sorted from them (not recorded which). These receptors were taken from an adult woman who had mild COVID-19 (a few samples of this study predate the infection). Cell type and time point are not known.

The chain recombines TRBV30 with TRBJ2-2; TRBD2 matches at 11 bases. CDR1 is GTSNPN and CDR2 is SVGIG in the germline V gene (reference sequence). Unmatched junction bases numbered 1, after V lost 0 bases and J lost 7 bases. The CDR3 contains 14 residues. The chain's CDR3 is CAWSVLAGVGELFF. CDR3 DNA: TGTGCCTGGAGTGTACTAGCGGGGGTCGGGGAGCTGTTTTTT.

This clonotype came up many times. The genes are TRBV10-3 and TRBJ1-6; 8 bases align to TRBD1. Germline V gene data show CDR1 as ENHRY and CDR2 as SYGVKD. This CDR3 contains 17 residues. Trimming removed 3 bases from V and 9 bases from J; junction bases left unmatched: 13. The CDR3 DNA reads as TGTGCCATCAGTGATCCGCCCCAGGGGGCTAGGGGTTCACCCCTCCACTTT. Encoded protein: CAISDPPQGARGSPLHF.

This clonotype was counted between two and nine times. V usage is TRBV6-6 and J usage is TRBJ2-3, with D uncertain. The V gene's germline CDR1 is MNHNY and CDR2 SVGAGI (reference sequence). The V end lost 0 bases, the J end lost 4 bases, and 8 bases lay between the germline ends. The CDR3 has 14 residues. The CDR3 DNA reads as TGTGCCAGCAGTTACTCTGCGTTATCAGATACGCAGTATTTT. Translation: CASSYSALSDTQYF.

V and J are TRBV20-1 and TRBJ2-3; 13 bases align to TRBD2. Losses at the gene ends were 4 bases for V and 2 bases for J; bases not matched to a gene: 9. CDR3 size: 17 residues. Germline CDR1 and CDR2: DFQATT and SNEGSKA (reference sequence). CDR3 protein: CSATLGLAGDHTDTQYF. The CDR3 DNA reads TGCAGTGCTACCCTTGGACTAGCGGGAGACCACACAGATACGCAGTATTTT.

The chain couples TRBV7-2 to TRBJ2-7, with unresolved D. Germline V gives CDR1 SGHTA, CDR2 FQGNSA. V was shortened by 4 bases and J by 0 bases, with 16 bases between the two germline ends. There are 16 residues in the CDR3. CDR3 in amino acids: CASSSQASGHSYEQYF. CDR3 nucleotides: TGTGCCAGCAGCTCTCAGGCCTCTGGCCACTCCTACGAGCAGTACTTC. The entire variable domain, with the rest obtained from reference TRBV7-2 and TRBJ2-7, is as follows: GAGVSQSPSNKVTEKGKDVELRCDPISGHTALYWYRQSLGQGLEFLIYFQGNSAPDKSGLPSDRFSAERTGGSVSTLTIQRTQQEDSAVYLCASSSQASGHSYEQYFGPGTRLTVT.

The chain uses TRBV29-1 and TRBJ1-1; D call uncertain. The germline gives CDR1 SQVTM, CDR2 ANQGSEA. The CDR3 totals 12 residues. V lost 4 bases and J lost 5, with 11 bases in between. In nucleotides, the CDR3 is TGCAGCGTTGGAGGTGTGCGAACTGAAGCTTTCTTT. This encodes CSVGGVRTEAFF.

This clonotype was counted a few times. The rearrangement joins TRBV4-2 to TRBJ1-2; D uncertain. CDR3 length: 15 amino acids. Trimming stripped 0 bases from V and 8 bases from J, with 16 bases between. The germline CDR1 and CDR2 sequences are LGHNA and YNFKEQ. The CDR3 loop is CASSQDVRTLGGYTF. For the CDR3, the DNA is TGTGCCAGCAGCCAAGATGTCAGAACACTTGGGGGCTACACCTTC.

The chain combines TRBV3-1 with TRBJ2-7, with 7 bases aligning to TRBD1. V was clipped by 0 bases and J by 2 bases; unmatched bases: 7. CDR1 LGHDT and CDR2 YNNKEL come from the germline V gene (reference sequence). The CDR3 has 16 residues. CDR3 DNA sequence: TGTGCCAGCAGCCAAGAATCGGGACAGACCGCCTACGAGCAGTACTTC. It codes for CASSQESGQTAYEQYF.

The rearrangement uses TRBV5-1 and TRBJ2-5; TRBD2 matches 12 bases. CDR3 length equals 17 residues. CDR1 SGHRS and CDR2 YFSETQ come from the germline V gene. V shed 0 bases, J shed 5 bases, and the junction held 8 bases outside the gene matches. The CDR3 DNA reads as TGCGCCAGCAGCTTGGGGACTAGCGGGGCCCTCGGCGAGACCCAGTACTTC. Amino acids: CASSLGTSGALGETQYF.

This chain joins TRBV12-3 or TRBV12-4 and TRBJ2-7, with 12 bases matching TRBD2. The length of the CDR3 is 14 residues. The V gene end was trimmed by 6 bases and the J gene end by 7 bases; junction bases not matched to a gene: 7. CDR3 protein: CASRRTSGTREQYF. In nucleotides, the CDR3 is TGTGCCAGCAGACGGACTAGCGGGACTAGGGAGCAGTACTTC.

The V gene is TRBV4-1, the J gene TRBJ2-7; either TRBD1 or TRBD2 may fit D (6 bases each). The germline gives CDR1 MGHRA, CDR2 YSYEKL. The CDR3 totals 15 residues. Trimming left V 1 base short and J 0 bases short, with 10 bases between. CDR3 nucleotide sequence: TGCGCCAGCAGCCAAGGGGGGGCGTTCTCCTACGAGCAGTACTTC. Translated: CASSQGGAFSYEQYF.

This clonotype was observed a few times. CDR3 region: CASSVQRTTDTQYF. The CDR3 DNA reads as TGTGCCAGCAGTGTGCAACGGACCACAGATACGCAGTATTTT. The V and J genes are TRBV25-1 and TRBJ2-3, with unresolved D. CDR1 is MGHDK and CDR2 is SYGVNS in the germline V gene. The CDR3 extends over 14 amino acids. Trimming removed 4 bases from V and 2 bases from J, with 10 bases in between. The variable domain in full, with the rest retrieved from reference TRBV25-1 and TRBJ2-3, is EADIYQTPRYLVIGTGKKITLECSQTMGHDKMYWYQQDPGMELHLIHYSYGVNSTEKGDLSSESTVSRIRTEHFPLTLESARPSHTSQYLCASSVQRTTDTQYFGPGTRLTVL.

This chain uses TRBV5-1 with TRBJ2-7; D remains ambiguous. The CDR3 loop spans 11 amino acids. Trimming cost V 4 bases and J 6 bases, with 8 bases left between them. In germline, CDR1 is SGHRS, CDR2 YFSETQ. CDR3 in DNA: TGCGCCAGCAGCGCATCGGTCGAGCAGTACTTC. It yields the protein CASSASVEQYF.

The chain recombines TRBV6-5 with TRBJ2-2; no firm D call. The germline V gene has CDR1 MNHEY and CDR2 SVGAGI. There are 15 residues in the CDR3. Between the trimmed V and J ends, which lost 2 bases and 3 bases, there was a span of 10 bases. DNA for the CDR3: TGTGCCAGCAGTTACCGCCTAGGAGACACCGGGGAGCTGTTTTTT. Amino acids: CASSYRLGDTGELFF.

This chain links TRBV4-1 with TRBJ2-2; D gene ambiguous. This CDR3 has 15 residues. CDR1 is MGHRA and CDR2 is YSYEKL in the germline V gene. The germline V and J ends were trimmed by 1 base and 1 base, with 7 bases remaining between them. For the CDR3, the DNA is TGCGCCAGCAGCCAAGGTAGACTGAACACCGGGGAGCTGTTTTTT. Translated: CASSQGRLNTGELFF.

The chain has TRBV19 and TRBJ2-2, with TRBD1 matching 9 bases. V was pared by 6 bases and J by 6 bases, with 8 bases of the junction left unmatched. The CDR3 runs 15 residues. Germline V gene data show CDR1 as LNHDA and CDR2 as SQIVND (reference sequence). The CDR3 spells CASSREQGAAGELFF. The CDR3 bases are TGTGCCAGTAGCAGAGAACAGGGGGCCGCCGGGGAGCTGTTTTTT.

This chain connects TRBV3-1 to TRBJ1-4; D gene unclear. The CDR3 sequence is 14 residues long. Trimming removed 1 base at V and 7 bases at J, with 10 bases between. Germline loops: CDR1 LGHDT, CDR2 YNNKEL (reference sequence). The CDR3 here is CASSQGAEIEKLFF. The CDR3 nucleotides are TGTGCCAGCAGCCAAGGTGCCGAAATTGAAAAACTGTTTTTT.

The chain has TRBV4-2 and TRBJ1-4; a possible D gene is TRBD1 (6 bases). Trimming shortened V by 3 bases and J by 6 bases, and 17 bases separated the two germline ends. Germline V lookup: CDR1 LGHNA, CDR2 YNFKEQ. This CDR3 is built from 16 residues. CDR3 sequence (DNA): TGTGCCAGCAGCCAGACAACAGGGAAAGGGGATGAAAAACTGTTTTTT. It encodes CASSQTTGKGDEKLFF.

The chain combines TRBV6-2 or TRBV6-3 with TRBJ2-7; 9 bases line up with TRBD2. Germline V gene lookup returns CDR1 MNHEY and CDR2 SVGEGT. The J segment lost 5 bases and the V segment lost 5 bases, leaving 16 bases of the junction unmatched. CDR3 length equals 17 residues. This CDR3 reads CASSPIPLAGSRNEQYF. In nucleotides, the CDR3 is TGTGCCAGCAGTCCTATTCCCCTAGCGGGATCCAGGAACGAGCAGTACTTC.

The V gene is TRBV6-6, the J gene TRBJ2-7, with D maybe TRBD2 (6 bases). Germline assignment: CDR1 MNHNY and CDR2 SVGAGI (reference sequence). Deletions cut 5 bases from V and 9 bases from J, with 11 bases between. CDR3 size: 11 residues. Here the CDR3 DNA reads TGTGCCAGCAGTAACGGGGGAGGGCAGTACTTC. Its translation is CASSNGGGQYF.

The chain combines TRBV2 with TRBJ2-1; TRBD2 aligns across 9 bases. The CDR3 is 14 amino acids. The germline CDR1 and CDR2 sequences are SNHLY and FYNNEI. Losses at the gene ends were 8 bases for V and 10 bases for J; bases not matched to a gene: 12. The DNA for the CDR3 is TGTGCCAGCGGGGCGGGGAATAGCGGGAGAGAGCAGTTCTTC. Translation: CASGAGNSGREQFF.

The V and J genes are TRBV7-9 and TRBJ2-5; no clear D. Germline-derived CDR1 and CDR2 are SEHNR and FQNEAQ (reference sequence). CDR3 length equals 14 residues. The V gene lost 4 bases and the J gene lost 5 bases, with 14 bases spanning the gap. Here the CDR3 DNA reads TGTGCCAGCAGCTCCCCCTGGGATCGGGAGACCCAGTACTTC. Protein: CASSSPWDRETQYF.

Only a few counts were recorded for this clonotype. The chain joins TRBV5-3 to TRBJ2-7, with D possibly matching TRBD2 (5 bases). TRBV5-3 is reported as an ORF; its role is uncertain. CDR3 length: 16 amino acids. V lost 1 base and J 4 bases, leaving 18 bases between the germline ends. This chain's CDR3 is CARSLPAPGSTYEQYF. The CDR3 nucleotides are TGTGCCAGAAGCTTGCCTGCTCCGGGATCAACTTACGAGCAGTACTTC.

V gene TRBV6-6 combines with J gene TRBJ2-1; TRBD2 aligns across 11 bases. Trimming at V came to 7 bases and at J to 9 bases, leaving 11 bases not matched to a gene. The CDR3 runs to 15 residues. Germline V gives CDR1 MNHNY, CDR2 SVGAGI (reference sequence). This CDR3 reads CASTKRLAGGSEQFF. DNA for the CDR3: TGTGCCAGCACCAAACGGCTAGCGGGAGGTAGTGAGCAGTTCTTC.

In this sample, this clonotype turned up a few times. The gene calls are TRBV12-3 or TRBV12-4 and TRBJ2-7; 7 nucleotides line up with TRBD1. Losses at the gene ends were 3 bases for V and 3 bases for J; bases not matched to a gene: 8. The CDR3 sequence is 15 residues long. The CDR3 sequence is CASSFLRDSGYEQYF. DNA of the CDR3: TGTGCCAGCAGTTTCCTCCGGGACAGTGGCTACGAGCAGTACTTC.